The rows below give T cell receptor beta chains drawn from one sample of a study of vaccination effects on CD4 cells after COVID-19. Their antigens are not known. Libraries were prepared by immunoSEQ multiplex PCR; TCRdb keeps only in-frame clonotypes and omits some of them. This table holds 20,000 to 30,000 clones, 69% found once. Sequences were derived from CD4+ T cells from PBMCs cultured with SARS-CoV-2 spike peptides, sampled before COVID-19 vaccination. Receptors originate from a human donor who had a prior SARS-CoV-2 infection. CDR3s include the opening cysteine and the closing phenylalanine or tryptophan. Fields, in order: D gene, V gene, CDR3 protein. The D gene is left open where the match is weak.

TRBD1 | TRBV18 | CASSPGQGGSGANVLTF
- | TRBV27 | CASSHLGVHGEETQYF
- | TRBV4-1 | CASSLPGVETQYF
- | TRBV6-4 | CASSASGNTEAFF
- | TRBV9 | CASSGQWNEQFF
- | TRBV11-2 | CASSSRQYTDTQYF
TRBD1 | TRBV18 | CASSLRTGVFGYTF
- | TRBV19 | CASSRGSSEKLFF
- | TRBV10-3 | CAISDSIGRTDTQYF
- | TRBV5-1 | CASSLDSGGSSYEQYF
TRBD2 | TRBV7-2 | CASSPGTSGGEWYF
- | TRBV5-1 | CASSPRTEDTQYF
- | TRBV11-3 | CASSLGLSSYEQYF
- | TRBV6-5 | CASSYEVREDTQYF
- | TRBV12-3/TRBV12-4 | CASSLNYEQYF
- | TRBV5-6 | CASTPKGGVGTYYGYTF
TRBD2 | TRBV14 | CASSQEGTRSRLQFF
TRBD1 | TRBV10-3 | CAISDQGALKTLHF
- | TRBV7-3 | CASSLGLPWNEQFF
- | TRBV2 | CASSDPPLEQYF
TRBD2 | TRBV9 | CASSVSSGASGYNEQFF
- | TRBV5-1 | CASSLAYNSPLHF